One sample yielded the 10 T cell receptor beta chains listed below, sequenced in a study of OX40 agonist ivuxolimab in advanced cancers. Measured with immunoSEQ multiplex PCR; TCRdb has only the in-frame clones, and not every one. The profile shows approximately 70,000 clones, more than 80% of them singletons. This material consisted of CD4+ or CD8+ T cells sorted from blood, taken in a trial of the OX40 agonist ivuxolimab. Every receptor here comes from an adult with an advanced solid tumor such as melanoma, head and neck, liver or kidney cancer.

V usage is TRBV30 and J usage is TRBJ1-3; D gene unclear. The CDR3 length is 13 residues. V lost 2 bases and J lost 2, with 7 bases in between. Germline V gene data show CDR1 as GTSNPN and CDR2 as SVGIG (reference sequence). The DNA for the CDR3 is TGTGCCTGGAGTAAAGCCGCTGGAAACACCATATATTTT. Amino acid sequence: CAWSKAAGNTIYF.

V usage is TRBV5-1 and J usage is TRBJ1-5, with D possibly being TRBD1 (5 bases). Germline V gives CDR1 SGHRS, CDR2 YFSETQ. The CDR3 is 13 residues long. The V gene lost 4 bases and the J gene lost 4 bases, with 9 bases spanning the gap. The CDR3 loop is CASSRSGNQPQHF. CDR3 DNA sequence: TGCGCCAGCAGCCGATCAGGGAATCAGCCCCAGCATTTT.

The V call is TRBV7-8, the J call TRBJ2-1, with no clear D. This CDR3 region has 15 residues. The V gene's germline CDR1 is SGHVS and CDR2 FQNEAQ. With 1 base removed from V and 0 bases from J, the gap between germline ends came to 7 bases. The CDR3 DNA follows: TGTGCCAGCAGCTTAGATCCGAGCTCCTACAATGAGCAGTTCTTC. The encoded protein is CASSLDPSSYNEQFF.

CDR3 nucleotides: TGTGCCAGCAGTTCATGGACAGGGGAGAGCGGGTTAGCCAAAAACATTCAGTACTTC. Translated: CASSSWTGESGLAKNIQYF. The gene calls are TRBV28 and TRBJ2-4; 9 bases are a match to TRBD1. The J segment lost 0 bases and the V segment lost 4 bases, leaving 13 bases of the junction unmatched. Germline V gene data show CDR1 as MDHEN and CDR2 as SYDVKM. The CDR3 is made up of 19 amino acids.

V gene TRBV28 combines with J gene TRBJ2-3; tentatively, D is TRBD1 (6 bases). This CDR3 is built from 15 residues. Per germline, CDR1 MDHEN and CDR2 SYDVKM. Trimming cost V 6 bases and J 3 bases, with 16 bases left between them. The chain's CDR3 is CASSWGQQQTDTQYF. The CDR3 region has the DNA TGTGCCAGCAGCTGGGGGCAGCAACAGACAGATACGCAGTATTTT.

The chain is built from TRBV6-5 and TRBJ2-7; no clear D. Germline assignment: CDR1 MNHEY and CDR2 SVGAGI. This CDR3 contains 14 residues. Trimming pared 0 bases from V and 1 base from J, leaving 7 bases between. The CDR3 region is CASSYSGHSYEQYF. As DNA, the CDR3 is TGTGCCAGCAGTTACTCGGGCCATTCCTACGAGCAGTACTTC.

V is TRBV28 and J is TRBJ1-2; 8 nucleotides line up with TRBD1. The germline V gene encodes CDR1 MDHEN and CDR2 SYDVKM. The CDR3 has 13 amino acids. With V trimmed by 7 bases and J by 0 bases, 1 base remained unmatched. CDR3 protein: CASTGGSNYGYTF. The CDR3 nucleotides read TGTGCCAGCACAGGGGGCTCTAACTATGGCTACACCTTC.

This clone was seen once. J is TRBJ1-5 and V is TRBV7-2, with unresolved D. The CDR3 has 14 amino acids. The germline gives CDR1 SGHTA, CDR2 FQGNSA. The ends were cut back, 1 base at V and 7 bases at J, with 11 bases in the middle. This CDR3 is CASSLGDSSQPQHF. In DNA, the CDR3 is TGTGCCAGCAGCTTAGGAGACTCTTCGCAGCCCCAGCATTTT.

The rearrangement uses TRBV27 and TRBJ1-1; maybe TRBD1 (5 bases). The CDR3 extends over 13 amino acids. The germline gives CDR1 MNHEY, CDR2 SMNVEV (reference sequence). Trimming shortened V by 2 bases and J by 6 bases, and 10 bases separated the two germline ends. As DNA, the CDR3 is TGTGCCAGCAGTTTACGACGGGGGGCTGAAGCTTTCTTT. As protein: CASSLRRGAEAFF.

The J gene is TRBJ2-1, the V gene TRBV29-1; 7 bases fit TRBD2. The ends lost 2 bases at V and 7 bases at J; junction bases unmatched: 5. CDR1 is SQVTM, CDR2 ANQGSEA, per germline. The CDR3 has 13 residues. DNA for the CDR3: TGCAGCGTTGAATTGGGGCGGGGGAATGAGCAGTTCTTC. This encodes CSVELGRGNEQFF.